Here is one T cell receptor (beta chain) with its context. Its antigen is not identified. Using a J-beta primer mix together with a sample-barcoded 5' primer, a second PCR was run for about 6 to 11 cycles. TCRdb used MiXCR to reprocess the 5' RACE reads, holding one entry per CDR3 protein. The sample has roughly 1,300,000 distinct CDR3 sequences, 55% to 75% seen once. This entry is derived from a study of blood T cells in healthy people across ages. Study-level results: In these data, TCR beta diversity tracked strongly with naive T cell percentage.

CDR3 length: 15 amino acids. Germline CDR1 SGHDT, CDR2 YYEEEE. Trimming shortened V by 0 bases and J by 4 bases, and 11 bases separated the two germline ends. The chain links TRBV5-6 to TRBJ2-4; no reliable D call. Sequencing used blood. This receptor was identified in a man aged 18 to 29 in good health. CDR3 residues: CASSLAEWSKNIQYF. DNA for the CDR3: TGTGCCAGCAGCTTGGCGGAGTGGTCAAAAAACATTCAGTACTTC.